A single sample gave rise to the 5 T cell receptor beta chains below, sequenced in a study of cytomegalovirus exposure and HLA in healthy donors. PCR amplification relied on 60 Vbeta primers (plus 13 Jbeta primers). TCRdb keeps only in-frame clones here, not all; method: immunoSEQ multiplex PCR. The profile covers about 69,000 clones, with about three quarters appearing a single time and around 3.3% taken by the ten largest. The sample was PBMCs. These receptors were obtained from a man aged 18 to 30 in good health and CMV-seronegative.

This chain joins TRBV30 and TRBJ1-3; the D is unclear. The CDR3 spans 14 residues. Trimming left V 1 base short and J 0 bases short, with 7 bases between. Germline V lookup: CDR1 GTSNPN, CDR2 SVGIG (reference sequence). Here the CDR3 DNA reads TGTGCCTGGAGTGGGGCTTACTCTGGAAACACCATATATTTT. It yields the protein CAWSGAYSGNTIYF.

V is TRBV2 and J is TRBJ1-5; the match to TRBD1 covers 7 bases. The CDR3 spans 14 residues. The junction had 5 bases not matched to a gene; V was cut back by 6 bases and J by 3 bases. Germline values: CDR1 SNHLY, CDR2 FYNNEI. The CDR3 spells CASSAGTDNQPQHF. In DNA, the CDR3 is TGTGCCAGCAGCGCCGGGACAGACAATCAGCCCCAGCATTTT.

This chain links TRBV11-2 with TRBJ1-4; 7 nucleotides agree with TRBD1. With 6 bases clipped from V and 5 bases from J, the junction kept 15 bases outside the gene matches. The CDR3 is 17 amino acids. Germline V gene data show CDR1 as SGHAT and CDR2 as FQNNGV. In DNA, the CDR3 is TGTGCCAGCAGAACATACCCAGGGACAGCCCGAAATGAAAAACTGTTTTTT. It codes for CASRTYPGTARNEKLFF.

The chain joins TRBV30 to TRBJ2-3, with D tentatively TRBD2 (5 bases). Between the trimmed V and J ends, which lost 7 bases and 2 bases, there was a span of 19 bases. The CDR3 spans 15 residues. Germline V gene data show CDR1 as GTSNPN and CDR2 as SVGIG (reference sequence). The CDR3 spells CAFTDTRRTTDTQYF. The CDR3 region has the DNA TGTGCCTTTACCGACACCCGGAGGACCACAGATACGCAGTATTTT.

The chain uses TRBV27 and TRBJ1-5; D gene uncertain. The V end was cut by 5 bases, the J end by 7 bases, with 15 bases between. Germline V gene sequence: CDR1 MNHEY, CDR2 SMNVEV (reference sequence). The CDR3 is 14 amino acids. The CDR3 protein is CASSTTTLGQPQHF. DNA for the CDR3: TGTGCCAGCAGTACGACAACTCTCGGCCAGCCCCAGCATTTT.